Reported below is one T cell receptor beta chain. What it binds is not known. This sample stems from a study of T cell responses to AZD1222 COVID-19 vaccine. On the study more broadly: Pooling of second doses given at about 4 or about 12 weeks was done. Whole-study results and caveats: Dominant at 160-218 and 743-854, vaccine-associated CD4 TCRs also spanned spike. The study found Spike-specific TCR breadth and depth rose after two AZD1222 doses. Only 5 or 6 people who got AZD1222 tested seropositive at baseline.

Looked up from germline, CDR1 is LGHDT and CDR2 is YNNKEL (reference sequence). CDR3 length: 15 residues. The V segment lost 4 bases and the J segment 5 bases; nucleotides outside the gene matches: 7. Method: immunoSEQ multiplex PCR; TCRdb's copy keeps in-frame clones and lacks some. Of nearly 100,000 clones in the sample, 70% to 90% were seen once. V and J are TRBV3-1 (or the pseudogene TRBV3-2) and TRBJ1-4, with 7 positions matching TRBD1. The specimen comprised peripheral blood, sampled on day 0 of AZD1222 vaccination. This clonotype originated in an adult in good health. CDR3 protein: CASSRRGTENEKLFF. The CDR3 nucleotides read TGTGCCAGCAGCCGCCGCGGGACAGAGAATGAAAAACTGTTTTTT.